The rows below give T cell receptor beta chains drawn from one sample of a study of cytomegalovirus exposure and HLA in healthy donors. Using immunoSEQ multiplex PCR, the repertoire was profiled, and TCRdb retains in-frame clones only, with some absent. The sample lists some 190,000 clones; around 80% were seen once. Sequencing was carried out using PBMCs. The receptors stem from a girl between 10 and 17 years old in good health and CMV-seropositive. CDR3s include the opening cysteine and the closing phenylalanine or tryptophan. The D gene is left open where the match is weak. Clone size appears in some rows only: once, few, many, or a class for an expanded clone.

TRBV4-2	TRBJ1-3	-	few	CASSPKGESAWGSGNTIYF	TGTGCCAGCAGCCCAAAGGGAGAATCTGCGTGGGGTTCTGGAAACACCATATATTTT
TRBV5-1	TRBJ2-1	-	-	CASSNGLVYNEQFF	TGCGCCAGTAGTAATGGTCTTGTCTACAATGAGCAGTTCTTC
TRBV25-1	TRBJ2-7	-	-	CASSEYGGRHEQYF	TGTGCCAGCAGTGAATACGGAGGAAGGCACGAGCAGTACTTC
TRBV27	TRBJ1-1	TRBD1	-	CASSRQGVNTEAFF	TGTGCCAGCAGCCGACAGGGGGTAAACACTGAAGCTTTCTTT
TRBV6-1	TRBJ2-2	TRBD2	once	CASSEWGLAPGELFF	TGTGCCAGCAGTGAATGGGGACTAGCACCCGGGGAGCTGTTTTTT
TRBV30	TRBJ2-1	TRBD2	-	CAWSVAGLAAYNEQFF	TGTGCCTGGAGTGTTGCGGGACTAGCAGCCTACAATGAGCAGTTCTTC
TRBV7-3	TRBJ2-5	TRBD1	-	CASSYRGQETQYF	TGTGCCAGCAGTTACAGGGGACAAGAGACCCAGTACTTC
TRBV7-9	TRBJ2-7	-	-	CASSSGQFPRIYEQYF	TGTGCCAGCAGCTCGGGACAATTCCCCCGAATCTACGAGCAGTACTTC
TRBV9	TRBJ2-7	TRBD2	-	CASSVGSGVAYEQYF	TGTGCCAGCAGCGTGGGGAGCGGGGTCGCCTACGAGCAGTACTTC
TRBV4-1	TRBJ2-1	TRBD2	few	CASSQKTSGSRYDEQFF	TGCGCCAGCAGCCAGAAGACTAGCGGGAGTAGGTATGATGAGCAGTTCTTC
TRBV15	TRBJ1-4	-	few	CATSREQNEKLFF	TGTGCCACCAGCAGAGAACAGAATGAAAAACTGTTTTTT
TRBV29-1	TRBJ2-7	TRBD1	-	CSVGLGQGYEQYF	TGCAGCGTTGGGCTGGGACAGGGCTACGAGCAGTACTTC
TRBV13	TRBJ2-5	-	once	CASSSYGETQYF	TGTGCCAGCAGCTCCTATGGAGAGACCCAGTACTTC
TRBV10-2	TRBJ2-3	-	-	CASSEWSASTDTQYF	TGCGCCAGCAGTGAGTGGAGCGCTAGCACAGATACGCAGTATTTT
TRBV10-3	TRBJ2-7	TRBD1	-	CAISKNRGRSYEQYF	TGTGCCATCAGTAAGAACAGGGGGAGGTCCTACGAGCAGTACTTC
TRBV4-3	TRBJ2-7	TRBD1	-	CASSPNPRTGAEQYF	TGCGCCAGCAGCCCCAACCCCCGTACAGGGGCCGAGCAGTACTTC
TRBV11-2	TRBJ2-7	-	-	CASSRLTLSSYEQYF	TGTGCCAGCAGCCGCTTGACACTCAGCTCCTACGAGCAGTACTTC
TRBV14	TRBJ2-7	-	-	CASSLGTYEQYF	TGTGCCAGCAGCCTCGGTACCTACGAGCAGTACTTC
TRBV10-3	TRBJ1-2	TRBD1	few	CAISESGQGAGNYGYTF	TGTGCCATCAGTGAGTCGGGGCAGGGGGCAGGAAACTATGGCTACACCTTC
TRBV4-2	TRBJ2-5	TRBD2	-	CASSQDFTREDGETQYF	TGTGCCAGCAGCCAAGATTTTACGCGGGAGGACGGAGAGACCCAGTACTTC
TRBV11-2	TRBJ2-5	TRBD2	-	CASSYGSSGRALFLETQYF	TGTGCCAGCAGCTATGGGAGTAGCGGGAGGGCCTTATTTTTAGAGACCCAGTACTTC
TRBV19	TRBJ2-7	TRBD1	few	CASSTRTGSSYEQYF	TGTGCCAGTAGTACCCGGACAGGAAGCTCCTACGAGCAGTACTTC
TRBV5-1	TRBJ2-2	TRBD1	once	CASSLGTANTGELFF	TGCGCCAGCAGCCTAGGGACAGCGAACACCGGGGAGCTGTTTTTT
TRBV9	TRBJ2-2	TRBD2	-	CASSHTGGTGELFF	TGTGCCAGCAGCCATACGGGAGGCACCGGGGAGCTGTTTTTT
TRBV5-6	TRBJ2-1	TRBD2	few	CASSLLGLPKGFDEQFF	TGTGCCAGCAGCTTGTTGGGACTACCAAAAGGGTTTGATGAGCAGTTCTTC
TRBV7-9	TRBJ1-1	TRBD1	-	CASSFPGQGALGTEAFF	TGTGCCAGCAGCTTCCCGGGACAGGGGGCGCTTGGCACTGAAGCTTTCTTT
TRBV6-1	TRBJ1-2	-	-	CASSVMRVDYGYTF	TGTGCCAGCAGTGTAATGAGAGTTGACTATGGCTACACCTTC
TRBV6-6	TRBJ2-7	TRBD2	-	CASSGRTSGGYEQYF	TGTGCCAGCAGTGGGAGGACTAGCGGGGGGTACGAGCAGTACTTC
TRBV27	TRBJ2-7	TRBD2	-	CASRASGRGEQYF	TGTGCCAGCCGGGCTAGCGGGAGGGGCGAGCAGTACTTC
TRBV6-6	TRBJ1-2	TRBD1	-	CASSYGRQGADGYTF	TGTGCCAGCAGTTACGGGCGACAGGGGGCAGATGGCTACACCTTC
TRBV7-9	TRBJ2-1	TRBD2	-	CASSPRLADNEQFF	TGTGCCAGCAGCCCCCGACTAGCGGACAATGAGCAGTTCTTC
TRBV27	TRBJ2-3	-	-	CASSLDQGSRDTQYF	TGTGCCAGCAGTTTAGATCAGGGTTCGAGAGATACGCAGTATTTT
TRBV2	TRBJ2-2	TRBD1	once	CASTRDRRWGGELFF	TGTGCCAGCACCCGGGACAGAAGGTGGGGCGGGGAGCTGTTTTTT
TRBV30	TRBJ2-5	-	-	CAWSARPQETQYF	TGTGCCTGGAGTGCTAGGCCGCAAGAGACCCAGTACTTC
TRBV27	TRBJ1-5	-	-	CASSPDSTSNQPQHF	TGTGCCAGCAGTCCCGACAGCACGAGCAATCAGCCCCAGCATTTT
TRBV19	TRBJ2-1	TRBD2	-	CASVAGAYNEQFF	TGTGCCAGCGTAGCGGGAGCCTACAATGAGCAGTTCTTC
TRBV7-2	TRBJ2-5	TRBD2	-	CASSLGLAGVKTQYF	TGTGCCAGCAGCTTGGGACTAGCGGGAGTGAAGACCCAGTACTTC
TRBV7-8	TRBJ2-7	TRBD1	-	CASSLLGQSPYEQYF	TGTGCCAGCAGCTTACTGGGACAGAGCCCCTACGAGCAGTACTTC
TRBV5-1	TRBJ1-2	-	-	CASREGADRPNYGYTF	TGCGCCAGCAGGGAAGGGGCAGACAGGCCCAACTATGGCTACACCTTC
TRBV30	TRBJ2-7	-	-	CAWSVQDSIYEQYF	TGTGCCTGGAGTGTACAGGACAGCATATACGAGCAGTACTTC
TRBV14	TRBJ2-7	TRBD2	-	CASSRTSGTYEQYF	TGTGCCAGCAGCCGGACTAGCGGTACCTACGAGCAGTACTTC
TRBV10-3	TRBJ2-7	-	-	CAISDDRLHYEQYF	TGTGCCATCAGTGACGACAGGCTCCACTACGAGCAGTACTTC
TRBV4-1	TRBJ1-2	-	-	CASSPTTGNYGYTF	TGCGCCAGCAGCCCGACCACGGGAAACTATGGCTACACCTTC
TRBV19	TRBJ2-7	-	-	CASSMMTNYEQYF	TGTGCCAGTAGTATGATGACAAACTACGAGCAGTACTTC
TRBV27	TRBJ2-7	TRBD1	-	CASSYGTGVYEQYF	TGTGCCAGCAGTTATGGGACAGGTGTCTACGAGCAGTACTTC
TRBV30	TRBJ1-3	TRBD1	-	CAWSAQGADTIYF	TGTGCCTGGAGCGCACAGGGGGCTGACACCATATATTTT